Each of the 30 T cell receptor beta chains below was sequenced from the same sample in a study of PD-1 blockade in classical Hodgkin lymphoma. Sequencing was performed with immunoSEQ multiplex PCR; in TCRdb, only in-frame clones are kept and a portion is missing. This sample carries 13,000 or so clones, over 80% of them seen once, and the ten largest clones take 4.1%. Brentuximab vedotin exposure varied among the patients, all of whom had relapsed after autologous stem cell transplantation. Sequences were derived from peripheral blood mononuclear cells (PBMCs), sampled at baseline. These receptors all stem from a human donor with classical Hodgkin lymphoma.

The chain recombines TRBV28 with TRBJ1-6; the D gene is possibly TRBD1 (5 bases). The length of the CDR3 is 16 residues. Germline V gives CDR1 MDHEN, CDR2 SYDVKM. V was clipped by 4 bases and J by 5 bases, with 15 bases between them. The CDR3 reads CASSYPWQGNNSPLHF. CDR3 in DNA: TGTGCCAGCAGTTACCCCTGGCAGGGTAATAATTCACCCCTCCACTTT.

This clone has only one observation. The V call is TRBV9, the J call TRBJ2-1; 9 bases line up with TRBD2. The CDR3 length is 17 residues. V was clipped by 0 bases and J by 4 bases; unmatched bases: 8. From germline, CDR1 is SGDLS and CDR2 YYNGEE. The CDR3 is CASSVGSSGRGYNEQFF. DNA for the CDR3: TGTGCCAGCAGCGTAGGAAGTAGCGGGAGAGGTTACAATGAGCAGTTCTTC.

The chain recombines TRBV30 with TRBJ2-7; 10 nucleotides align to TRBD1. Germline CDR1 and CDR2: GTSNPN and SVGIG (reference sequence). The CDR3 sequence is 14 residues long. V was pared by 2 bases and J by 8 bases, with 9 bases of the junction left unmatched. CDR3 DNA: TGTGCCTGGAGTCCCGGGACAGGGGTCCCCCAGCAGTACTTC. Protein sequence: CAWSPGTGVPQQYF.

The chain carries TRBV5-4 and TRBJ2-5; D might be TRBD2 (5 bases). The CDR3 totals 16 residues. From germline, CDR1 is SGHNT and CDR2 YYREEE (reference sequence). V was trimmed by 4 bases and J by 3 bases, leaving 19 bases between them. The CDR3 sequence is CASSTGLVRGEETQYF. The CDR3 coding sequence is TGTGCCAGCAGCACTGGACTGGTAAGAGGTGAAGAGACCCAGTACTTC.

CDR3 in DNA: TGTGCCAGCAGCTTGGGGATATTTAGCAGAGTCCAAGAGACCCAGTACTTC. Translation: CASSLGIFSRVQETQYF. This chain uses TRBV5-5 with TRBJ2-5; D remains unclear. Trimming left V 0 bases short and J 1 base short, with 16 bases between. This CDR3 is built from 17 residues. Germline V gene lookup returns CDR1 SGHKS and CDR2 YYEKEE (reference sequence).

The chain employs TRBV7-9 and TRBJ2-2; 8 bases line up with TRBD1. CDR1 and CDR2 from the germline V gene are SEHNR and FQNEAQ (reference sequence). The length of the CDR3 is 14 residues. J lost 6 bases, V lost 3 bases, and 3 bases had no gene match. CDR3 coding DNA: TGTGCCAGCAGCTTCAGGGGGCAGGCCGGGGAGCTGTTTTTT. Translating gives CASSFRGQAGELFF.

This clone has just one count. The rearrangement uses TRBV4-2 and TRBJ2-2; 9 bases agree with TRBD1. V lost 1 base and J lost 2; bases outside the gene matches: 5. From germline, CDR1 is LGHNA and CDR2 YNFKEQ. The CDR3 has 17 amino acids. CDR3 nucleotides: TGTGCCAGCAGCCAAGGGGACAGGGCAGGCAACACCGGGGAGCTGTTTTTT. Its translation: CASSQGDRAGNTGELFF.

This clone has more than one count but fewer than ten. The V call is TRBV18, the J call TRBJ1-5; D gene unclear. The CDR3 covers 14 residues. Trimming took 3 bases from V and 0 from J, leaving 6 bases between them. From germline, CDR1 is KGHSH and CDR2 LQKENI. The CDR3 region has the DNA TGTGCCAGCTCACCTCATAGTAGCAATCAGCCCCAGCATTTT. Encoded protein: CASSPHSSNQPQHF.

The rearrangement links TRBV9 to TRBJ2-2; the match to TRBD1 covers 7 bases. Germline V gene data show CDR1 as SGDLS and CDR2 as YYNGEE. The CDR3 consists of 14 residues. J gave up 6 bases and V 5 bases, and 7 bases lay outside the gene matches. The CDR3 region is CASRGDSLAGELFF. The CDR3 DNA is TGTGCCAGCAGAGGGGACAGCCTGGCCGGGGAGCTGTTTTTT.

The chain links TRBV6-6 to TRBJ2-7; TRBD1 aligns across 10 bases. CDR1 and CDR2 (germline): MNHNY, SVGAGI (reference sequence). The CDR3 loop spans 16 amino acids. J was trimmed by 7 bases and V by 5 bases; bases with no gene match: 14. The CDR3 sequence: CASSLSRRQGAREQYF. In DNA, the CDR3 is TGTGCCAGCAGTCTATCCCGTCGACAGGGGGCTAGGGAGCAGTACTTC.

The V call is TRBV28, the J call TRBJ1-1; tentative D call: TRBD1 (5 bases). CDR3 length: 16 amino acids. Trimming removed 2 bases at V and 10 bases at J, with 23 bases between. The germline CDR1 and CDR2 sequences are MDHEN and SYDVKM. In DNA form, the CDR3 reads TGTGCCAGCAGTTTAACCCAGGGCAGGGACGAAGTCGGAGCTTTCTTT. Protein sequence: CASSLTQGRDEVGAFF.

The V gene is TRBV7-2, the J gene TRBJ2-1, with D tentatively TRBD1 or TRBD2 (5 bases each). Germline CDR1 and CDR2: SGHTA and FQGNSA. The CDR3 loop spans 14 amino acids. V was shortened by 5 bases and J by 7 bases, with 15 bases between the two germline ends. CDR3 sequence reads: CASSRDGFMNEQFF. The DNA of the CDR3 is TGTGCCAGCAGCAGGGACGGGTTTATGAATGAGCAGTTCTTC.

The rearrangement uses TRBV7-7 and TRBJ2-5, with 14 bases aligning to TRBD2. J was trimmed by 0 bases and V by 5 bases; bases with no gene match: 8. Germline V CDR1 and CDR2: SSHAT, FNYEAQ (reference sequence). CDR3 length: 18 amino acids. The CDR3: CASSLGTSGGVYQETQYF. DNA for the CDR3: TGTGCCAGCAGCCTAGGGACTAGCGGGGGAGTGTACCAAGAGACCCAGTACTTC.

The chain joins TRBV11-2 to TRBJ2-5; TRBD1 agrees at 8 bases. This CDR3 has 14 residues. V was pared by 1 base and J by 5 bases, with 3 bases of the junction left unmatched. CDR1 SGHAT and CDR2 FQNNGV come from the germline V gene. The CDR3 loop reads CASSLGTGTETQYF. The CDR3 DNA reads TGTGCCAGCAGCTTAGGGACAGGGACGGAGACCCAGTACTTC.

V usage is TRBV5-1 and J usage is TRBJ2-5; 8 bases align to TRBD2. Germline values: CDR1 SGHRS, CDR2 YFSETQ. The junction had 10 bases not matched to a gene; V was cut back by 4 bases and J by 5 bases. This CDR3 spans 15 amino acids. The CDR3 protein is CASSRAGGPRETQYF. The CDR3 region has the DNA TGCGCCAGCAGCAGGGCGGGGGGCCCCAGGGAGACCCAGTACTTC.

This chain links TRBV4-2 with TRBJ2-3; TRBD2 matches 8 bases. Germline V gives CDR1 LGHNA, CDR2 YNFKEQ. V was pared by 0 bases and J by 3 bases, with 5 bases of the junction left unmatched. The CDR3 loop spans 16 amino acids. In nucleotides, the CDR3 is TGTGCCAGCAGCCAAGACGGGGGGGTAAGGACAGATACGCAGTATTTT. Its protein product is CASSQDGGVRTDTQYF.

The J gene is TRBJ2-5, the V gene TRBV2, with D uncertain. The CDR3 runs to 10 residues. CDR1 and CDR2 from the germline V gene are SNHLY and FYNNEI. V was trimmed by 0 bases and J by 10 bases, leaving 3 bases between them. CDR3 sequence reads: CASSEANQYF. CDR3 bases: TGTGCCAGCAGTGAAGCAAACCAGTACTTC.

The rearrangement uses TRBV18 and TRBJ1-5; the match to TRBD1 covers 9 bases. Germline V gene data show CDR1 as KGHSH and CDR2 as LQKENI. There are 15 residues in the CDR3. After removal of 5 bases from V and 3 bases from J, the junction contained 5 bases not matched to a gene. The CDR3 nucleotides read TGTGCCAGCTCATCGGGACAGGGCCTCAATCAGCCCCAGCATTTT. It encodes CASSSGQGLNQPQHF.

This clone was observed a handful of times. The chain is built from TRBV29-1 and TRBJ1-1, with D perhaps matching TRBD1 (6 bases). V lost 1 base and J lost 5, with 17 bases in between. The CDR3 has 15 residues. Germline lookup yields CDR1 SQVTM and CDR2 ANQGSEA. In nucleotides, the CDR3 is TGCAGCGTTGAAGGAGGGGGGGCGATGGGTACTGAAGCTTTCTTT. It codes for CSVEGGGAMGTEAFF.

A single count supports this clone. V usage is TRBV7-9 and J usage is TRBJ2-1; TRBD2 aligns across 10 bases. Trimming removed 5 bases from V and 2 bases from J; junction bases left unmatched: 3. CDR3 length: 15 residues. Germline V lookup: CDR1 SEHNR, CDR2 FQNEAQ (reference sequence). The CDR3 sequence is CASSQAGGPYNEQFF. Written as DNA, the CDR3 is TGTGCCAGCAGCCAAGCGGGAGGGCCCTACAATGAGCAGTTCTTC.

V usage is TRBV18 and J usage is TRBJ2-3; the D gene is possibly TRBD1 (6 bases). The CDR3 length is 15 residues. V lost 3 bases and J lost 5, with 15 bases in between. Germline V CDR1 and CDR2: KGHSH, LQKENI. The CDR3 loop reads CASSPAGDPVDTQYF. The CDR3 region has the DNA TGTGCCAGCTCACCCGCAGGGGATCCCGTAGATACGCAGTATTTT.

This chain links TRBV10-2 with TRBJ1-2, with 7 positions matching TRBD1. This CDR3 has 15 residues. Germline CDR1 is WSHSY and CDR2 is SAAADI. The trim removed 6 bases at V and 2 bases at J, leaving 9 bases unmatched. CDR3 region: CASRALDRTNYGYTF. As DNA, the CDR3 is TGCGCCAGCAGGGCCTTGGACAGGACAAACTATGGCTACACCTTC.

V is TRBV9 and J is TRBJ2-2; TRBD2 matches 13 bases. The CDR3 is made up of 16 amino acids. V was pared by 0 bases and J by 10 bases, with 6 bases of the junction left unmatched. In germline, CDR1 is SGDLS, CDR2 YYNGEE. The CDR3 bases are TGTGCCAGCAGCGTAGGGACTAGCGGGAGTATGTTGGAGCTGTTTTTT. Protein product: CASSVGTSGSMLELFF. Full variable domain (rest looked up from reference TRBV9 and TRBJ2-2): DSGVTQTPKHLITATGQRVTLRCSPRSGDLSVYWYQQSLDQGLQFLIQYYNGEERAKGNILERFSAQQFPDLHSELNLSSLELGDSALYFCASSVGTSGSMLELFFGEGSRLTVL.

The table lists this clone with a count of one. The chain links TRBV27 to TRBJ2-3; the match to TRBD1 covers 7 bases. CDR3 size: 13 residues. From germline, CDR1 is MNHEY and CDR2 SMNVEV (reference sequence). V lost 3 bases, J lost 5 bases, and 2 bases stayed unmatched. CDR3 nucleotides: TGTGCCAGCAGTTTGGGACAGCTAGATACGCAGTATTTT. It yields the protein CASSLGQLDTQYF.

V gene TRBV13 combines with J gene TRBJ1-2; tentatively, D is TRBD1 (6 bases). V was cut by 4 bases and J by 3 bases, with 18 bases left in between. This CDR3 comprises 16 residues. Germline CDR1 and CDR2: PRHDT and FYEKMQ (reference sequence). This CDR3 is CASSSGRGATYYGYTF. CDR3 bases: TGTGCCAGCAGCTCCGGGCGGGGGGCAACTTACTATGGCTACACCTTC. Together with reference TRBV13 and TRBJ1-2, the CDR3 gives the full variable domain: AAGVIQSPRHLIKEKRETATLKCYPIPRHDTVYWYQQGPGQDPQFLISFYEKMQSDKGSIPDRFSAQQFSDYHSELNMSSLELGDSALYFCASSSGRGATYYGYTFGSGTRLTVV.

J is TRBJ1-1 and V is TRBV11-1; D is undetermined. The CDR3 extends over 13 amino acids. The V gene's germline CDR1 is SGHAT and CDR2 FQDESV (reference sequence). V shed 2 bases and J shed 4 bases, with 8 bases lying between them. CDR3 region: CASSLPRGTEAFF. The CDR3 DNA sequence: TGTGCCAGCAGCTTACCCCGGGGCACTGAAGCTTTCTTT. The variable domain in full, completed from reference TRBV11-1 and TRBJ1-1, reads EAEVAQSPRYKITEKSQAVAFWCDPISGHATLYWYRQILGQGPELLVQFQDESVVDDSQLPKDRFSAERLKGVDSTLKIQPAELGDSAMYLCASSLPRGTEAFFGQGTRLTVV.

Note on this clone: At one end the junction does not follow the germline gene, possibly because of a read error. The V call is TRBV5-1, the J call TRBJ2-7; tentative D call: TRBD1 (7 bases). CDR1 SGHRS and CDR2 YFSETQ come from the germline V gene. The CDR3 sequence is 16 residues long. The chain's CDR3 is CANSNRGTANSYEQYF. CDR3 in DNA: TGCGCCAACAGCAACCGCGGGACAGCGAATTCCTACGAGCAGTACTTC.

The V and J genes are TRBV5-4 and TRBJ2-5; a possible D gene is TRBD2 (5 bases). V was shortened by 6 bases and J by 3 bases, with 12 bases between the two germline ends. The CDR3 loop spans 13 amino acids. From germline, CDR1 is SGHNT and CDR2 YYREEE (reference sequence). CDR3 sequence: CASTRPGEETQYF. The CDR3 coding sequence is TGTGCCAGCACCAGACCCGGGGAAGAGACCCAGTACTTC.

CDR3 DNA sequence: TGTGCCAGCACTGGGACTAGCGGAATCCGGCAGCAGTTCTTC. Translating it yields CASTGTSGIRQQFF. The V call is TRBV28, the J call TRBJ2-1, with TRBD2 matching over 11 bases. There are 14 residues in the CDR3. Unmatched junction bases numbered 10, after V lost 7 bases and J lost 11 bases. Germline loops: CDR1 MDHEN, CDR2 SYDVKM.

The sample holds a few counts of this clone. CDR3 sequence (DNA): TGTGCCAGCAGCCCCCGTAAAACAGGGGGTCAAGAGACCCAGTACTTC. It translates to CASSPRKTGGQETQYF. The V call is TRBV7-3, the J call TRBJ2-5, with TRBD1 matching over 8 bases. The trim removed 5 bases at V and 2 bases at J, leaving 10 bases unmatched. Germline loops: CDR1 SGHTA, CDR2 FQGTGA. This CDR3 comprises 16 residues.